These T cell receptor beta chains were read from a single sample in a study of CD8+ T cells in alopecia areata. Assay: immunoSEQ multiplex PCR; the TCRdb copy retains only in-frame clones and omits some. This sample yields 130,000 or so clones, of which roughly 86% are seen a single time; around 14% belongs to the top ten. This specimen consisted of CD8+ T cells sorted from blood, obtained at week 4, from a patient treated with tofacitinib. Receptor source: a human donor with alopecia areata. CDR3s include the opening cysteine and the closing phenylalanine or tryptophan. Each record gives: D gene, V gene, J gene, clone size, CDR3 protein, CDR3 DNA. D genes are given only for firm matches. Size is stated for part of the rows, as once, few or many counts, or as a class when the clone is expanded.

D: TRBD2; V: TRBV29-1; J: TRBJ2-7; size: .; CDR3: CSVELAGHYEQYF; DNA: TGCAGCGTTGAACTAGCGGGGCACTACGAGCAGTACTTC
D: .; V: TRBV2; J: TRBJ2-4; size: once; CDR3: CASSPAKNIQYF; DNA: TGTGCCAGCAGCCCAGCCAAAAACATTCAGTACTTC
D: .; V: TRBV6-6; J: TRBJ1-2; size: .; CDR3: CASSYSTLGLDYGYTF; DNA: TGTGCCAGCAGTTACTCGACCCTGGGGCTGGACTATGGCTACACCTTC
D: TRBD2; V: TRBV2; J: TRBJ2-1; size: .; CDR3: CASSGTSGRQHNEQFF; DNA: TGTGCCAGCAGTGGGACTAGCGGGAGACAACACAATGAGCAGTTCTTC
D: TRBD1; V: TRBV30; J: TRBJ2-7; size: few; CDR3: CAGQDRVSYEQYF; DNA: TGTGCCGGACAGGACAGGGTTTCTTACGAGCAGTACTTC
D: TRBD1; V: TRBV28; J: TRBJ2-7; size: .; CDR3: CASSLGDRGFYEQYF; DNA: TGTGCCAGCAGTTTGGGGGACAGGGGTTTCTACGAGCAGTACTTC
D: .; V: TRBV29-1; J: TRBJ2-3; size: .; CDR3: CSGSGTSDYTQYF; DNA: TGCAGTGGGTCCGGGACTTCGGACTATACGCAGTATTTT
D: TRBD2; V: TRBV5-4; J: TRBJ2-7; size: .; CDR3: CASTFQGGSLDEQYF; DNA: TGTGCCAGCACCTTCCAGGGCGGGAGTCTCGACGAGCAGTACTTC
D: .; V: TRBV9; J: TRBJ2-1; size: .; CDR3: CASSATGAHEQFF; DNA: TGTGCCAGCAGCGCTACAGGAGCCCATGAGCAGTTCTTC
D: TRBD2; V: TRBV5-1; J: TRBJ2-7; size: .; CDR3: CASSPLDGGAYEQYF; DNA: TGCGCCAGCAGCCCTTTGGACGGGGGGGCCTACGAGCAGTACTTC
D: .; V: TRBV13; J: TRBJ1-1; size: .; CDR3: CASSPQTNTEAFF; DNA: TGTGCCAGCAGCCCACAGACGAACACTGAAGCTTTCTTT
D: .; V: TRBV25-1; J: TRBJ1-1; size: .; CDR3: CASSEGAVATEAFF; DNA: TGTGCCAGCAGTGAGGGGGCCGTGGCCACTGAAGCTTTCTTT
D: .; V: TRBV29-1; J: TRBJ2-3; size: .; CDR3: CSVEEGGGGTDTQYF; DNA: TGCAGCGTTGAAGAAGGAGGGGGGGGGACAGATACGCAGTATTTT
D: .; V: TRBV9; J: TRBJ2-6; size: .; CDR3: CASSVSRQEGSSGANVLTF; DNA: TGTGCCAGCAGCGTTTCCCGACAGGAAGGAAGCTCTGGGGCCAACGTCCTGACTTTC
D: TRBD1; V: TRBV6-5; J: TRBJ2-7; size: .; CDR3: CASSYSTDRATYEQYF; DNA: TGTGCCAGCAGTTACTCTACGGACAGGGCGACCTACGAGCAGTACTTC
D: TRBD1; V: TRBV18; J: TRBJ2-4; size: few; CDR3: CASSSDRGENIQYF; DNA: TGTGCCAGCTCATCCGACAGGGGCGAAAACATTCAGTACTTC
D: TRBD1; V: TRBV27; J: TRBJ2-5; size: .; CDR3: CASSAFGTVYEQYF; DNA: TGTGCCAGCAGTGCCTTTGGGACAGTCTATGAGCAGTACTTC
D: .; V: TRBV27; J: TRBJ1-5; size: .; CDR3: CASTKLEGNQPQHF; DNA: TGTGCCAGCACGAAATTGGAGGGCAATCAGCCCCAGCATTTT
D: TRBD1; V: TRBV9; J: TRBJ2-1; size: .; CDR3: CASSVGWGQVKSSYNEQFF; DNA: TGTGCCAGCAGCGTAGGGTGGGGACAGGTAAAGAGCTCCTACAATGAGCAGTTCTTC
D: .; V: TRBV11-3; J: TRBJ2-3; size: .; CDR3: CASSLEGFTDTQYF; DNA: TGTGCCAGCAGCTTAGAGGGCTTCACAGATACGCAGTATTTT
D: TRBD1; V: TRBV27; J: TRBJ1-2; size: .; CDR3: CASSLTGNGYTF; DNA: TGTGCCAGCAGTTTGACAGGGAATGGCTACACCTTC
D: .; V: TRBV27; J: TRBJ2-7; size: .; CDR3: CASSRTPWYEQYF; DNA: TGTGCCAGCAGTAGGACTCCTTGGTACGAGCAGTACTTC
D: .; V: TRBV5-8; J: TRBJ1-1; size: .; CDR3: CASSQGPGAEAFF; DNA: TGTGCCAGCAGCCAAGGACCAGGCGCTGAAGCTTTCTTT
D: TRBD1; V: TRBV29-1; J: TRBJ2-7; size: .; CDR3: CSVEIRGIYEQYF; DNA: TGCAGCGTTGAAATCAGGGGGATATACGAGCAGTACTTC
D: .; V: TRBV30; J: TRBJ2-7; size: .; CDR3: CAWSQSSEQYF; DNA: TGTGCCTGGAGCCAATCGAGCGAGCAGTACTTC
D: .; V: TRBV7-9; J: TRBJ1-2; size: .; CDR3: CASSLSAGPYGYTF; DNA: TGTGCCAGCAGCTTATCTGCCGGCCCCTATGGCTACACCTTC
D: .; V: TRBV15; J: TRBJ2-1; size: .; CDR3: CATSGSLGNEQFF; DNA: TGTGCCACCAGCGGGAGTCTGGGGAATGAGCAGTTCTTC
D: TRBD2; V: TRBV7-3; J: TRBJ2-1; size: .; CDR3: CASRGLAGEVHEQFF; DNA: TGTGCCAGCAGGGGACTAGCGGGAGAAGTCCATGAGCAGTTCTTC
D: .; V: TRBV6-1; J: TRBJ2-2; size: .; CDR3: CASTLNTGELFF; DNA: TGTGCCAGCACTTTGAACACCGGGGAGCTGTTTTTT
D: .; V: TRBV4-2; J: TRBJ2-3; size: once; CDR3: CASSQDGGLADVTDTQYF; DNA: TGTGCCAGCAGCCAAGATGGGGGGCTAGCGGATGTCACAGATACGCAGTATTTT
D: .; V: TRBV6-1; J: TRBJ1-1; size: .; CDR3: CASRGIDRTGPEAFF; DNA: TGTGCCAGCAGGGGAATCGACAGAACAGGACCTGAAGCTTTCTTT
D: TRBD2; V: TRBV6-5; J: TRBJ2-2; size: .; CDR3: CASSIAGPYTGELFF; DNA: TGTGCCAGCAGTATAGCGGGACCTTACACCGGGGAGCTGTTTTTT
D: .; V: TRBV7-9; J: TRBJ1-4; size: few; CDR3: CASRPRERTNEKLFF; DNA: TGTGCCAGCAGACCTAGGGAGCGAACTAATGAAAAACTGTTTTTT
D: .; V: TRBV27; J: TRBJ2-7; size: .; CDR3: CASSRGEAYEQYF; DNA: TGTGCCAGCAGTCGAGGGGAAGCCTACGAGCAGTACTTC
D: .; V: TRBV29-1; J: TRBJ1-1; size: .; CDR3: CSVAMIVQGSENTEAFF; DNA: TGCAGCGTTGCGATGATTGTCCAGGGAAGTGAGAACACTGAAGCTTTCTTT
D: .; V: TRBV6-1; J: TRBJ2-7; size: .; CDR3: CASSEARGTPYEQYF; DNA: TGTGCCAGCAGTGAAGCGCGGGGGACACCTTACGAGCAGTACTTC
D: .; V: TRBV5-6; J: TRBJ2-1; size: .; CDR3: CASRALSSYNEQFF; DNA: TGTGCCAGCAGGGCTTTGAGCTCCTACAATGAGCAGTTCTTC
D: .; V: TRBV7-9; J: TRBJ2-1; size: .; CDR3: CASSLGQTEQFF; DNA: TGTGCCAGCAGCCTCGGACAGACTGAGCAGTTCTTC
D: .; V: TRBV19; J: TRBJ1-4; size: .; CDR3: CASSTLRQATNEKLFF; DNA: TGTGCCAGTAGTACACTGCGACAGGCAACTAATGAAAAACTGTTTTTT
D: .; V: TRBV30; J: TRBJ2-7; size: .; CDR3: CAWSGTYEQYF; DNA: TGTGCCTGGAGTGGGACCTACGAGCAGTACTTC
D: .; V: TRBV10-3; J: TRBJ1-1; size: .; CDR3: CAISESIGSTEAFF; DNA: TGTGCCATCAGTGAGTCGATAGGGAGCACTGAAGCTTTCTTT
D: .; V: TRBV19; J: TRBJ1-5; size: .; CDR3: CASTFRSRDRHYSNQPQHF; DNA: TGTGCCAGTACCTTTCGAAGTAGGGACCGCCATTATAGCAATCAGCCCCAGCATTTT
D: TRBD2; V: TRBV7-9; J: TRBJ2-1; size: .; CDR3: CASSGTSGYTYNEQFF; DNA: TGTGCCAGCAGCGGGACTAGCGGGTACACCTACAATGAGCAGTTCTTC
D: .; V: TRBV11-2; J: TRBJ2-3; size: .; CDR3: CASRPRPDVSTDTQYF; DNA: TGTGCCAGCAGACCCCGACCCGACGTTAGCACAGATACGCAGTATTTT
D: TRBD1; V: TRBV29-1; J: TRBJ2-7; size: .; CDR3: CSVEIRTGGDYEQYF; DNA: TGCAGCGTTGAAATTAGGACAGGGGGGGACTACGAGCAGTACTTC
D: .; V: TRBV6-6; J: TRBJ1-4; size: .; CDR3: CASMAETNEKLFF; DNA: TGTGCCAGCATGGCGGAAACTAATGAAAAACTGTTTTTT
D: .; V: TRBV6-5; J: TRBJ2-3; size: .; CDR3: CASSSAGGTDTQYF; DNA: TGTGCCAGTTCTAGCGCCGGTGGCACAGATACGCAGTATTTT
D: TRBD1; V: TRBV7-9; J: TRBJ2-7; size: .; CDR3: CASSLAGQGFFEQYF; DNA: TGTGCCAGCAGCTTAGCGGGACAGGGTTTTTTCGAGCAGTACTTC
D: .; V: TRBV25-1; J: TRBJ2-1; size: .; CDR3: CASGRGQYNEQFF; DNA: TGTGCCAGCGGGCGGGGCCAATACAATGAGCAGTTCTTC
D: .; V: TRBV27; J: TRBJ2-3; size: .; CDR3: CASSLQGFGTDTQYF; DNA: TGTGCCAGCAGCCTTCAGGGCTTTGGCACAGATACGCAGTATTTT
D: .; V: TRBV5-1; J: TRBJ2-3; size: .; CDR3: CASSTRDTQYF; DNA: TGCGCCAGCAGCACTCGAGATACGCAGTATTTT
D: .; V: TRBV5-1; J: TRBJ2-2; size: .; CDR3: CASSAGYTGELFF; DNA: TGCGCCAGCAGCGCTGGGTACACCGGGGAGCTGTTTTTT
D: .; V: TRBV30; J: TRBJ2-1; size: .; CDR3: CAWSYSGYNEQFF; DNA: TGTGCCTGGAGCTACAGCGGATACAATGAGCAGTTCTTC
D: .; V: TRBV2; J: TRBJ2-1; size: .; CDR3: CASSDGTVYNEQFF; DNA: TGTGCCAGCAGTGACGGGACCGTATACAATGAGCAGTTCTTC
D: .; V: TRBV29-1; J: TRBJ2-5; size: .; CDR3: CSVEERGEQYF; DNA: TGCAGCGTTGAAGAAAGGGGGGAGCAGTACTTC